This TCR beta chain was recovered during a study of cytomegalovirus exposure and HLA in healthy donors. Study overall: A later analysis reported the 100 to 150 validation repertoires used the same platform as the approximately 700 first-cohort repertoires. Points from the study as a whole: The authors enumerated around 150 TCR beta chains as linked to cytomegalovirus.

V lost 3 bases and J lost 2, with 11 bases in between. Germline V lookup: CDR1 MDHEN, CDR2 SYDVKM. This CDR3 region has 14 residues. Comments on this clone: Its antigen is as yet unknown.

Here immunoSEQ multiplex PCR was the method, and the copy in TCRdb shows in-frame clones only, minus some. The sample has about 160,000 clones; 89% are singletons. The V and J genes are TRBV28 and TRBJ2-7, with D maybe TRBD2 (6 bases). Sequenced material: PBMCs. The sequence was obtained from a man aged 18 to 29 in good health and CMV-seropositive. The CDR3 nucleotides are TGTGCCAGCAGTTTTTGGAGGGAACCCTACGAGCAGTACTTC. Encoded protein: CASSFWREPYEQYF.